This T cell receptor (beta chain) was sequenced for a study of patients and donors after allogeneic stem cell transplantation. CDR1 is SGHRS and CDR2 is YFSETQ in the germline V gene. V lost 5 bases and J lost 5; bases outside the gene matches: 16. The CDR3 runs 18 residues. Using its own MiXCR run on the RT-PCR reads, TCRdb lists one record per CDR3 protein. The sample lists 90,000 to 120,000 distinct CDR3 sequences; roughly 37% were seen once. The clonotype was recovered from a human donor who was either an allogeneic HSCT recipient or a stem cell or donor lymphocyte infusion donor (not recorded which). It is not recorded whose cells these are; they may come from a transplant donor. The material sequenced was blood, either unsorted or a sorted T cell fraction (not recorded which). The rearrangement uses TRBV5-1 and TRBJ2-2; 9 bases line up with TRBD1. CDR3 protein: CASSRFGPGQGETGELFF. In nucleotides, the CDR3 is TGCGCCAGCAGTCGATTCGGGCCGGGACAGGGAGAGACCGGGGAGCTGTTTTTT.